This entry concerns a single TCR beta chain. CDR1 is SGHRS, CDR2 YFSETQ, per germline. The CDR3 spans 14 residues. The germline V and J ends were trimmed by 0 bases and 4 bases, with 10 bases remaining between them. Study processing details: The authors estimated nucleated cell counts from reference gene primer amplification. Only in-frame clones appear in the TCRdb table, and some are missing; sequencing was by immunoSEQ multiplex PCR. V and J calls and clone size are given by that table; D and trimming were obtained from the DNA. The sample shows some 150,000 clones, about four fifths of them seen only once. The data are from a study of blood T cell repertoires in COVID-19. Study overall: Acute and convalescent COVID-19 specimens originated in the United States, Italy and Spain.

Cohorts were determined from participant-reported clinical history. Each exposed participant met a COVID-19 case in the 2 weeks preceding study entry. The sequencing input was PBMCs or T cells enriched from blood (not recorded which). The rearrangement joins TRBV5-1 to TRBJ1-2, with no clear D. The receptor's source is a woman aged 45-60 years who had been exposed to COVID-19. CDR3 DNA sequence: TGCGCCAGCAGCTTGGAAGGAGCAACCTATGGCTACACCTTC. The encoded protein is CASSLEGATYGYTF.